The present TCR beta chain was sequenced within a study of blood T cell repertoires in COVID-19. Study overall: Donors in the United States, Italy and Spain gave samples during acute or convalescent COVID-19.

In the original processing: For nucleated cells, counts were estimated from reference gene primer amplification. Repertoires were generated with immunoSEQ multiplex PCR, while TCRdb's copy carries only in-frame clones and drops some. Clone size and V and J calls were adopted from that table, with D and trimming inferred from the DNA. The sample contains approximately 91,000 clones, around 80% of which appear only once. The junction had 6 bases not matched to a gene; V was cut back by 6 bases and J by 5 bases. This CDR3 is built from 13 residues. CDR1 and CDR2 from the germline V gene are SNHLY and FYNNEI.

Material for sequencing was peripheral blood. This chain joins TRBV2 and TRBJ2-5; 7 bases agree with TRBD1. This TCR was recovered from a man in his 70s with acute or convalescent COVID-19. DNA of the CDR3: TGTGCCAGCAGCGTGGACAGGTCGGAGACCCAGTACTTC. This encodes CASSVDRSETQYF.